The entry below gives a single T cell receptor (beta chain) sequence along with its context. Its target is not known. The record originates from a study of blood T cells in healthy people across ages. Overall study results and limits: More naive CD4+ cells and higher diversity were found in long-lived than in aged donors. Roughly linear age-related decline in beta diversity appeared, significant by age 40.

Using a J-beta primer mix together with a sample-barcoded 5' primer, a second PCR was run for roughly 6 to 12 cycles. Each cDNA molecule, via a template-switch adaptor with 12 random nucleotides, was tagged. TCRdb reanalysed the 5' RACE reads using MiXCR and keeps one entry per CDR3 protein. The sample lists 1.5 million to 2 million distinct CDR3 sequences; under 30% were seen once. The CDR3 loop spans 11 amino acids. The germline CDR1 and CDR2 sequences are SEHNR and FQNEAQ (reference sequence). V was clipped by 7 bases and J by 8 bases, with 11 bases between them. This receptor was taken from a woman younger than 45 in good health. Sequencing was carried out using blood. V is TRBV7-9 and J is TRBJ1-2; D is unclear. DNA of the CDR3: TGTGCCAGCACTGCTTCGCGCGGCTACACCTTC. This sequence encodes CASTASRGYTF.